The 13 T cell receptor beta chains below come from one sample, sequenced in a study of cytomegalovirus exposure and HLA in healthy donors. The PCR had 60 Vbeta and 13 Jbeta primers. Repertoires were generated with immunoSEQ multiplex PCR, while TCRdb's copy carries only in-frame clones and drops some. Of approximately 170,000 clones listed, around 78% are singletons. Sequencing was performed on PBMCs. The receptors come from a female donor in good health and CMV-seronegative.

This chain joins TRBV11-2 and TRBJ2-1; possible D gene TRBD1, 6 bases. The CDR3 runs to 15 residues. Germline values: CDR1 SGHAT, CDR2 FQNNGV. The germline V and J ends were trimmed by 3 bases and 7 bases, with 16 bases remaining between them. CDR3 bases: TGTGCCAGCAGCTTTGATGGGGCAGGGGTGAATGAGCAGTTCTTC. Residues: CASSFDGAGVNEQFF.

The chain uses TRBV10-1 and TRBJ1-2, with D tentatively TRBD1 (5 bases). The V gene's germline CDR1 is WNHNN and CDR2 SYGVQD (reference sequence). The CDR3 runs to 12 residues. V was shortened by 10 bases and J by 6 bases, with 15 bases between the two germline ends. CDR3 sequence (DNA): TGCGCCACCCCTCGGGTCAGGGATGGCTACACCTTC. It specifies CATPRVRDGYTF.

The rearrangement links TRBV6-6 to TRBJ2-2, with D possibly TRBD2 on 6 matching bases. Trimming took off 5 bases at V and 4 bases at J, with 11 bases between the two ends. The CDR3 is 14 amino acids. Looked up from germline, CDR1 is MNHNY and CDR2 is SVGAGI (reference sequence). The CDR3: CASSPNGGTGELFF. The CDR3 region has the DNA TGTGCCAGCAGTCCAAACGGGGGCACCGGGGAGCTGTTTTTT.

The chain is built from TRBV5-1 and TRBJ2-1, with D possibly being TRBD2 (6 bases). Germline V gene sequence: CDR1 SGHRS, CDR2 YFSETQ. Trimming took 6 bases from V and 3 from J, leaving 19 bases between them. The CDR3 contains 16 residues. CDR3 in amino acids: CASTTTGTGNYNEQFF. CDR3 nucleotides: TGCGCCAGCACCACAACGGGGACTGGAAACTACAATGAGCAGTTCTTC.

This clone was seen a handful of times. V usage is TRBV5-3 and J usage is TRBJ2-5, with 12 bases fitting TRBD2. TRBV5-3 belongs to the ORF category, with a function that is uncertain. V was clipped by 4 bases and J by 1 base; unmatched bases: 5. The CDR3 is made up of 16 amino acids. CDR3 sequence reads: CARSITTSGSQETQYF. The CDR3 bases are TGTGCCAGAAGCATAACGACTAGCGGGAGCCAAGAGACCCAGTACTTC.

The gene calls are TRBV27 and TRBJ1-6, with TRBD1 matching over 8 bases. The CDR3 has 15 amino acids. The germline gives CDR1 MNHEY, CDR2 SMNVEV (reference sequence). V was clipped by 5 bases and J by 8 bases; unmatched bases: 8. The CDR3 DNA sequence: TGTGCCAGCAGTCCCGGGACAGGTCCAGATTCACCCCTCCACTTT. The encoded protein is CASSPGTGPDSPLHF.

The table lists this clone with a count of one. The chain recombines TRBV6-5 with TRBJ2-5; D uncertain. The DNA end is a closer match to TRBJ2-7, so the J assignment may be wrong. Per germline, CDR1 MNHEY and CDR2 SVGAGI. The CDR3 runs 14 residues. CDR3 sequence reads: CASSYGERMGEQYF. CDR3 bases: TGTGCCAGCAGTTACGGTGAACGCATGGGCGAGCAGTACTTC.

This chain links TRBV19 with TRBJ1-1; a possible D gene is TRBD1 (5 bases). This CDR3 comprises 15 residues. In germline, CDR1 is LNHDA, CDR2 SQIVND (reference sequence). V lost 1 base and J 6 bases, leaving 15 bases between the germline ends. The CDR3 DNA is TGTGCCAGTAGTATAGGCGGGGCCCCGAGGTCTGAAGCTTTCTTT. Residues: CASSIGGAPRSEAFF.

The V gene is TRBV7-2, the J gene TRBJ1-2; 8 positions match TRBD1. CDR1 is SGHTA, CDR2 FQGNSA, per germline. The J segment lost 7 bases and the V segment lost 4 bases, leaving 14 bases of the junction unmatched. CDR3 length: 16 amino acids. The CDR3 region is CASSSRTGLTLGGYTF. CDR3 sequence (DNA): TGTGCCAGCAGCTCACGGACAGGGCTAACCTTAGGTGGCTACACCTTC.

The CDR3: CAWRWTGGSNEQYF. CDR3 coding DNA: TGTGCCTGGAGATGGACAGGGGGCTCGAACGAGCAGTACTTC. The V and J genes are TRBV30 and TRBJ2-7, with TRBD1 identical over 11 bases. CDR1 is GTSNPN and CDR2 is SVGIG in the germline V gene (reference sequence). The length of the CDR3 is 14 residues. V lost 3 bases to trimming and J lost 5 bases; unmatched junction nucleotides: 6.

The V call is TRBV6-5, the J call TRBJ1-3; no reliable D call. The CDR3 sequence is 15 residues long. CDR1 and CDR2 from the germline V gene are MNHEY and SVGAGI. Trimming stripped 5 bases from V and 0 bases from J, with 11 bases between. The CDR3 loop reads CASSLTPRSGNTIYF. The CDR3 DNA reads as TGTGCCAGCAGTCTGACACCGCGCTCTGGAAACACCATATATTTT.

This chain uses TRBV4-1 with TRBJ2-2, with 7 bases that match TRBD2. Germline V CDR1 and CDR2: MGHRA, YSYEKL. Trimming took 6 bases from V and 1 from J; bases not matched to a gene: 2. The CDR3 spans 14 residues. CDR3 in amino acids: CASRWEGNTGELFF. Here the CDR3 DNA reads TGCGCCAGCAGGTGGGAGGGGAACACCGGGGAGCTGTTTTTT.

In this sample, this clone turned up once. This CDR3 is also generated by other DNA sequences in the sample. The chain uses TRBV29-1 and TRBJ1-1; D uncertain. The CDR3 extends over 11 amino acids. Trimming removed 4 bases from V and 1 base from J, with 4 bases in between. The V gene's germline CDR1 is SQVTM and CDR2 ANQGSEA. CDR3 sequence reads: CSVVRNTEAFF. The CDR3, as DNA: TGCAGCGTTGTGAGGAACACTGAAGCTTTCTTT.